This entry lists 6 T cell receptor beta chains sequenced from one sample in a study of blood T cell repertoires in COVID-19. Clones were sequenced by immunoSEQ multiplex PCR, and TCRdb holds only the in-frame ones, with some missing. The sample yields 190,000 or so clones, about 81% seen once. Sequencing was done on a sample of PBMCs or T cells enriched from blood (not recorded which). These receptors came from a man in his forties or fifties who had recovered from COVID-19.

The chain joins TRBV19 to TRBJ2-5, with TRBD2 matching over 10 bases. V lost 6 bases to trimming and J lost 4 bases; unmatched junction nucleotides: 8. Germline lookup yields CDR1 LNHDA and CDR2 SQIVND (reference sequence). This CDR3 contains 15 residues. CDR3 nucleotide sequence: TGTGCCAGTAGAAATCCTAGCGGGGGAGGAGAGACCCAGTACTTC. Encoded protein: CASRNPSGGGETQYF.

The genes are TRBV24-1 and TRBJ1-2; a weak D match, TRBD1 (6 bases). The CDR3 has 14 amino acids. CDR1 is KGHDR and CDR2 is SFDVKD in the germline V gene. The V gene lost 8 bases and the J gene lost 4 bases, with 16 bases spanning the gap. This chain's CDR3 is CATIPRGQLYGYTF. As DNA, the CDR3 is TGTGCCACCATACCCCGCGGACAGCTCTATGGCTACACCTTC.

The chain couples TRBV2 to TRBJ1-5, with D unresolved. Germline V gene lookup returns CDR1 SNHLY and CDR2 FYNNEI. The V end lost 5 bases, the J end lost 2 bases, and 13 bases lay between the germline ends. The CDR3 contains 15 residues. Written as DNA, the CDR3 is TGTGCCAGCAGTCGCGAGGGCATAGGCAATCAGCCCCAGCATTTT. Translating gives CASSREGIGNQPQHF.

This clone was seen ten or more times. The V call is TRBV6-5, the J call TRBJ1-5; D unclear. V was pared by 4 bases and J by 2 bases, with 6 bases between. Germline V CDR1 and CDR2: MNHEY, SVGAGI. This CDR3 comprises 13 residues. CDR3 sequence reads: CASSSNGNQPQHF. The CDR3 region has the DNA TGTGCCAGCAGTTCCAATGGCAATCAGCCCCAGCATTTT.

The gene calls are TRBV18 and TRBJ2-4; a possible D gene is TRBD2 (6 bases). Germline lookup yields CDR1 KGHSH and CDR2 LQKENI. V lost 3 bases and J 3 bases, leaving 12 bases between the germline ends. The CDR3 extends over 15 amino acids. CDR3 region: CASSPNSGSKNIQYF. CDR3 sequence (DNA): TGTGCCAGCTCACCGAACTCCGGGAGCAAAAACATTCAGTACTTC. The full variable domain, in which reference TRBV18 and TRBJ2-4 provide the parts outside the CDR3, is NAGVMQNPRHLVRRRGQEARLRCSPMKGHSHVYWYRQLPEEGLKFMVYLQKENIIDESGMPKERFSAEFPKEGPSILRIQQVVRGDSAAYFCASSPNSGSKNIQYFGAGTRLSVL.

J is TRBJ2-1 and V is TRBV9; D gene uncertain. V lost 3 bases and J lost 4, with 8 bases in between. The CDR3 is 13 residues long. The germline gives CDR1 SGDLS, CDR2 YYNGEE. CDR3 DNA sequence: TGTGCCAGCAGCGGACGGAGATACAATGAGCAGTTCTTC. The encoded protein is CASSGRRYNEQFF. Variable domain in full (rest from reference TRBV9 and TRBJ2-1): DSGVTQTPKHLITATGQRVTLRCSPRSGDLSVYWYQQSLDQGLQFLIQYYNGEERAKGNILERFSAQQFPDLHSELNLSSLELGDSALYFCASSGRRYNEQFFGPGTRLTVL.